This T cell receptor beta chain was sequenced in a study of shared clonotypes between healthy human individuals. TCRdb's copy holds only in-frame clones and misses some; the assay was immunoSEQ multiplex PCR. The profile shows some 1,400,000 clones, approximately 96% of them singletons. Findings and limits, study-wide: Deeper or shallower sequencing was expected to change how clonotypes are shared among donors.

Trimming cost V 5 bases and J 1 base, with 18 bases left between them. The germline V gene encodes CDR1 LNHNV and CDR2 YYDKDF (reference sequence). This CDR3 has 16 amino acids. Of note for this clone: Its specificity is not known.

The specimen was naive CD4+ T cells sorted from blood. The subset here: CD45RA+ positively selected. The clonotype was recovered from a man aged 30 to 45 in good health. The chain employs TRBV15 and TRBJ2-7; TRBD1 is a possible D gene (6 bases). As DNA, the CDR3 is TGTGCCACCAGCCGAAAGTTGATTGACAGGTCCTACGAGCAGTACTTC. Residues: CATSRKLIDRSYEQYF.